These 3 T cell receptor beta chains share one sample of origin, sequenced in a study of T cell repertoires in cytomegalovirus infection. TCRdb processed the reads anew with MiXCR; each CDR3 protein has one entry. Of just under 500,000 distinct CDR3 sequences listed, 30% to 35% are singletons. These receptors lack a known antigen. The source was cultured PBMCs, collected from culture after CMV antigen stimulation. Source of these receptors: a human donor in good health (CMV status not recorded). Some clones in this sample may be carry-over from other donors' samples.

This clonotype was seen a few times. The V and J genes are TRBV19 and TRBJ2-1, with 8 bases identical to TRBD1. V dropped 5 bases and J dropped 10; count of bases not matched to a gene: 16. Germline CDR1 LNHDA, CDR2 SQIVND (reference sequence). CDR3 size: 16 residues. The CDR3 DNA follows: TGTGCCAGTAGTCCCTCGTTTGGGACAGGTTTAAGGGAGCAGTTCTTC. Protein product: CASSPSFGTGLREQFF.

As regards this clonotype: A much larger clone lies a single base off, so this may be a read error. The chain employs TRBV7-8 and TRBJ2-1, with 10 bases that match TRBD1. Germline CDR1 SGHVS, CDR2 FQNEAQ. The CDR3 is made up of 15 amino acids. Trimming cost V 3 bases and J 6 bases; bases outside gene matches: 5. The CDR3 nucleotides read TGTGCCAGCAGCTTGACCGGGACAGGGGCCAATGAGCAGTTCTTC. This encodes CASSLTGTGANEQFF.

The chain is built from TRBV7-2 and TRBJ2-7; 14 bases map to TRBD2. The junction had 5 bases not matched to a gene; V was cut back by 5 bases and J by 8 bases. The germline V gene encodes CDR1 SGHTA and CDR2 FQGNSA. There are 14 residues in the CDR3. In DNA form, the CDR3 reads TGTGCCAGCAGCCTGGGACTAGCGGGAGAGCAGCAGTACGTC. The encoded protein is CASSLGLAGEQQYV.